This TCR beta chain derives from a study of T-cell reconstitution after alpha-beta-depleted transplantation in children. The study, taken as a whole, reports: Some patients showed high day-60 TCRbeta diversity, which derived from surviving recipient T cells and thymic progenitors. There were reportedly several hundred expanded graft clones from which alpha-beta T cells came about two months after transplant. T-cell counts and diversity were attributed mostly to newly produced T cells one year after transplant.

In its sample, this clonotype was seen many times. Its antigen is not identified. A TCRbeta library incorporating unique molecular identifiers was prepared. Each CDR3 protein is one row after TCRdb ran MiXCR on the PCR reads. Among about 580,000 distinct CDR3 sequences, around 23% were seen once, and the ten largest hold 13% to 15%. V was cut by 5 bases and J by 3 bases, with 10 bases left in between. Germline CDR1 LNHNV, CDR2 YYDKDF (reference sequence). The CDR3 loop spans 13 amino acids. This clonotype was obtained from a boy under two years old who had a stem cell transplant for acute myeloid leukemia, so the T cells may come from the graft donor. The J gene is TRBJ1-2, the V gene TRBV15, with a tentative D call TRBD1 (6 bases). The material was PBMCs, mostly from graft donor cells, obtained 360 days after TCRalphabeta/CD19-depleted stem cell transplant. CDR3 sequence (DNA): TGTGCCACCAGCGAGGGACACTACTATGGCTACACCTTC. Its protein product is CATSEGHYYGYTF.